This entry features one T cell receptor beta chain sequence. What it recognizes is unknown. This entry comes from a study of cytomegalovirus exposure and HLA in healthy donors. Points from the study as a whole: Donors belonging to an Asian-associated ancestry cluster reportedly showed fewer N-insertions in productive TCRs than the 666-donor mean, according to what a later analysis found.

Germline CDR1 and CDR2: SGHNT and YENEEA. CDR3 length: 12 residues. Trimming took off 8 bases at V and 10 bases at J, with 15 bases between the two ends. The study ran its PCR with 60 Vbeta and 13 Jbeta primers. The protocol was immunoSEQ multiplex PCR, while the TCRdb copy is restricted to in-frame clones and leaves out a portion. The repertoire includes 150,000 to 200,000 clones, roughly 80% of them detected once, and roughly 6.3% sits in the top ten. The receptor was derived from a male donor in good health and CMV-seropositive. The V gene is TRBV11-3, the J gene TRBJ2-1; possible D gene TRBD2, 5 bases. Specimen: PBMCs. Here the CDR3 reads CASGSRSGEQFF. DNA for the CDR3: TGTGCCAGCGGAAGTAGGAGCGGCGAGCAGTTCTTC.